Below, 18 T cell receptor beta chains from the same sample are listed, as sequenced in a study of blood T cell repertoires in COVID-19. Measured with immunoSEQ multiplex PCR; TCRdb has only the in-frame clones, and not every one. Of fewer than 300,000 clones in the sample, approximately 84% were seen once. The sequenced sample consisted of peripheral blood. The receptors shown here come from a human donor with COVID-19, enrolled during active disease. The donor label of this sample is uncertain.

The chain has TRBV28 and TRBJ2-7; TRBD1 aligns across 7 bases. V lost 4 bases and J lost 4; bases outside the gene matches: 7. The CDR3 is 14 amino acids. CDR1 MDHEN and CDR2 SYDVKM come from the germline V gene. The CDR3 sequence is CASSSAGTAYEQYF. CDR3 DNA sequence: TGTGCCAGCAGTTCGGCCGGGACAGCTTACGAGCAGTACTTC.

The chain carries TRBV5-1 and TRBJ1-1; 9 nucleotides align to TRBD1. The CDR3 covers 16 residues. Germline-derived CDR1 and CDR2 are SGHRS and YFSETQ. The V segment lost 0 bases and the J segment 0 bases; nucleotides outside the gene matches: 3. The CDR3 protein is CASSLEGQGLNTEAFF. The CDR3 region has the DNA TGCGCCAGCAGCTTGGAGGGACAGGGATTGAACACTGAAGCTTTCTTT.

The chain uses TRBV6-2 or TRBV6-3 and TRBJ2-5; 7 bases map to TRBD1. V was pared by 2 bases and J by 5 bases, with 8 bases of the junction left unmatched. Germline-derived CDR1 and CDR2 are MNHEY and SVGEGT. The CDR3 has 15 residues. The DNA for the CDR3 is TGTGCCAGCAGTTACCATGACAGGGTCTTGGAGACCCAGTACTTC. This encodes CASSYHDRVLETQYF.

The chain has TRBV13 and TRBJ2-1, with 9 bases that match TRBD2. V dropped 0 bases and J dropped 8; count of bases not matched to a gene: 5. Germline values: CDR1 PRHDT, CDR2 FYEKMQ (reference sequence). The length of the CDR3 is 15 residues. In DNA, the CDR3 is TGTGCCAGCAGCTTAGGTAGCGGGAGTGGCGATGAGCAGTTCTTC. It codes for CASSLGSGSGDEQFF.

The V gene is TRBV30, the J gene TRBJ2-1; 8 nucleotides line up with TRBD2. With V trimmed by 4 bases and J by 6 bases, 8 bases remained unmatched. The CDR3 has 14 amino acids. CDR1 is GTSNPN, CDR2 SVGIG, per germline (reference sequence). The DNA for the CDR3 is TGTGCCTGGACCTTAGAGCGGGAGACCAATGAGCAGTTCTTC. This gives the protein CAWTLERETNEQFF.

The chain employs TRBV11-3 and TRBJ1-1; D possibly corresponds to TRBD1 (5 bases). Germline assignment: CDR1 SGHNT and CDR2 YENEEA. This CDR3 has 15 residues. Trimming left V 1 base short and J 3 bases short, with 12 bases between. The CDR3 sequence is CASSLGPGEDTEAFF. CDR3 DNA sequence: TGTGCCAGCAGCTTAGGTCCGGGGGAGGACACTGAAGCTTTCTTT.

This clone was observed once. The chain uses TRBV5-1 and TRBJ2-7; D may be TRBD1 (5 bases). V gave up 4 bases and J gave up 2 bases, with 16 bases separating them. Germline loops: CDR1 SGHRS, CDR2 YFSETQ. This CDR3 spans 15 amino acids. The DNA of the CDR3 is TGCGCCAGCAGCCCAAGGGCAGGGAACACCTACGAGCAGTACTTC. Translated, it gives CASSPRAGNTYEQYF.

This clone is a singleton in its sample. The CDR3 DNA follows: TGTGCCAGCAGCTTAGGACTGGAAAGAACCTACGAGCAGTACTTC. Protein sequence: CASSLGLERTYEQYF. V is TRBV5-5 and J is TRBJ2-7; maybe TRBD2 (5 bases). The V end was cut by 2 bases, the J end by 2 bases, with 14 bases between. The germline V gene has CDR1 SGHKS and CDR2 YYEKEE (reference sequence). CDR3 length: 15 amino acids. The full variable domain, rest sourced from reference TRBV5-5 and TRBJ2-7, is DAGVTQSPTHLIKTRGQQVTLRCSPISGHKSVSWYQQVLGQGPQFIFQYYEKEERGRGNFPDRFSARQFPNYSSELNVNALLLGDSALYLCASSLGLERTYEQYFGPGTRLTVT.

This sequence joins TRBV3-1 (or the pseudogene TRBV3-2) and TRBJ2-1; D might be TRBD2 (5 bases). CDR3 length equals 13 residues. V was cut by 0 bases and J by 7 bases, with 7 bases left in between. Germline CDR1 reads LGHDT; CDR2 reads YNNKEL (reference sequence). DNA for the CDR3: TGTGCCAGCAGCCAAGACACTAGTAATGAGCAGTTCTTC. Translated, it gives CASSQDTSNEQFF.

The chain recombines TRBV5-4 with TRBJ1-2; TRBD1 matches 10 bases. CDR3 length: 17 amino acids. The V segment lost 2 bases and the J segment 4 bases; nucleotides outside the gene matches: 11. CDR1 is SGHNT, CDR2 YYREEE, per germline (reference sequence). CDR3 DNA sequence: TGTGCCAGCAGCTTAGGACCCGGGACAGGGGTCGGCTATGGCTACACCTTC. It yields the protein CASSLGPGTGVGYGYTF.

The chain recombines TRBV2 with TRBJ2-5; D perhaps matches TRBD1 (5 bases). CDR1 is SNHLY and CDR2 is FYNNEI in the germline V gene. The CDR3 sequence is 13 residues long. Trimming shortened V by 7 bases and J by 5 bases, and 14 bases separated the two germline ends. CDR3 region: CASNTQGRETQYF. The CDR3, as DNA: TGTGCCAGCAATACCCAGGGCCGGGAGACCCAGTACTTC.

The chain combines TRBV2 with TRBJ1-4, with TRBD1 matching over 10 bases. The CDR3 has 16 amino acids. CDR1 is SNHLY and CDR2 is FYNNEI in the germline V gene. The V segment lost 6 bases and the J segment 6 bases; nucleotides outside the gene matches: 10. CDR3 region: CASRNRPGQGYEKLFF. For the CDR3, the DNA is TGTGCCAGCAGGAACCGCCCGGGACAGGGGTATGAAAAACTGTTTTTT.

This clone has more than one count but fewer than ten. The chain has TRBV6-6 and TRBJ1-4, with D unclear. This CDR3 is built from 14 residues. V was clipped by 2 bases and J by 1 base, with 5 bases between them. CDR1 MNHNY and CDR2 SVGAGI come from the germline V gene (reference sequence). CDR3 bases: TGTGCCAGCAGTTACACCGGAACTAATGAAAAACTGTTTTTT. The encoded protein is CASSYTGTNEKLFF.

The chain uses TRBV28 and TRBJ2-6, with TRBD2 matching 7 bases. The CDR3 is 14 residues long. Germline CDR1 is MDHEN and CDR2 is SYDVKM. J was trimmed by 1 base and V by 6 bases; bases with no gene match: 0. CDR3 bases: TGTGCCAGCAGGCGGGGGTCTGGGGCCAACGTCCTGACTTTC. This translates into CASRRGSGANVLTF.

For the CDR3, the DNA is TGTGCCAGCAGTTTGGCCCCGTCCTACAATGAGCAGTTCTTC. Its translation is CASSLAPSYNEQFF. This rearrangement joins TRBV28 to TRBJ2-1; D is ambiguous. There are 14 residues in the CDR3. The ends were cut back, 3 bases at V and 1 base at J, with 7 bases in the middle. Germline lookup yields CDR1 MDHEN and CDR2 SYDVKM.

This rearrangement joins TRBV4-3 to TRBJ1-4; 9 positions match TRBD1. Unmatched junction bases numbered 8, after V lost 1 base and J lost 8 bases. The CDR3 spans 16 residues. CDR1 is LGHNA, CDR2 YSLEER, per germline. The CDR3 DNA follows: TGCGCCAGCAGCCAAGTCCCTGGGACAGGGTTAGAAAAACTGTTTTTT. It specifies CASSQVPGTGLEKLFF.

V is TRBV25-1 and J is TRBJ1-5, with 7 bases matching TRBD1. After removal of 7 bases from V and 3 bases from J, the junction contained 9 bases not matched to a gene. Germline V gives CDR1 MGHDK, CDR2 SYGVNS. The CDR3 extends over 15 amino acids. In nucleotides, the CDR3 is TGTGCCAGCAAGAGGACAGGTATGGACAATCAGCCCCAGCATTTT. Translation gives CASKRTGMDNQPQHF.

This chain links TRBV28 with TRBJ1-2, with 9 bases fitting TRBD1. Trimming cost V 3 bases and J 5 bases; bases outside gene matches: 4. Germline V CDR1 and CDR2: MDHEN, SYDVKM. The CDR3 has 14 amino acids. CDR3 loop: CASSFDRGKYGYTF. CDR3 coding DNA: TGTGCCAGCAGTTTTGACAGGGGGAAATATGGCTACACCTTC.